Shown below are 4 T cell receptor beta chains from a single sample sequenced in a study of CD8+CD57+ T cells in acquired aplastic anemia (dated by TCRdb to about 2018). Instrument on record: Illumina HiSeq 2000. Profiling of TCR beta VDJ combinations and CDR3 sequences used genomic DNA as the template. TCRdb trimmed public reads at Q25 via fastp, called clones via MiXCR and kept in-frame beta chains. Rows merge per CDR3 protein into single entries with the most common DNA and genes. Here the sample has just over 400,000 distinct CDR3 sequences; 65% to 75% occur a single time. Of the sample, 4% falls within the top ten clones. Sample: sorted CD4+, CD8+, or CD8+CD57+ T cells (not recorded which) from PBMCs. These TCRs come from a human donor in good health, serving as a control.

This rearrangement joins TRBV7-9 to TRBJ1-2; tentatively, D is TRBD1 (5 bases). Germline CDR1 is SEHNR and CDR2 is FQNEAQ (reference sequence). This CDR3 region has 11 residues. The germline V and J ends were trimmed by 8 bases and 8 bases, with 12 bases remaining between them. The DNA for the CDR3 is TGTGCCAGCGATAGCGGGGGAGGCTACACCTTC. Protein sequence: CASDSGGGYTF.

As regards this clonotype: Given the absence of the conserved phenylalanine or tryptophan at the CDR3 end, a read error is likely. No DNA is shown, since the ends of the CDR3 on it are uncertain; the CDR3 is the one TCRdb lists. The genes are TRBV7-2 and TRBJ2-7; TRBD1, as called in the table, went unchecked against the DNA. The CDR3 numbers 13 amino acids, ends counted. The germline V gene encodes CDR1 SGHTA and CDR2 FQGNSA. CDR3: CASSDGAVDDKYH.

The CDR3 DNA reads TGTGCCAGCAGCCGTGAACAGGGGGACGAGCAGTACTTC. Translated, it gives CASSREQGDEQYF. The chain recombines TRBV7-2 with TRBJ2-7; 8 bases line up with TRBD1. V dropped 5 bases and J dropped 5; count of bases not matched to a gene: 5. The CDR3 sequence is 13 residues long. Germline V gene data show CDR1 as SGHTA and CDR2 as FQGNSA.

CDR3 in amino acids: CAITPGQGAIPQYF. CDR3 sequence (DNA): TGTGCCATCACCCCGGGACAGGGGGCCATCCCGCAGTACTTC. This rearrangement joins TRBV10-3 to TRBJ2-7; 12 bases agree with TRBD1. The germline CDR1 and CDR2 sequences are ENHRY and SYGVKD. This CDR3 region has 14 residues. Trimming cost V 7 bases and J 9 bases; bases outside gene matches: 10.